This paragraph covers one T cell receptor beta chain sequence. The assay was immunoSEQ multiplex PCR, and TCRdb's table has in-frame clones only and misses some. The table includes 400,000 to 600,000 clones, 75% to 80% detected once. This sample is part of a study of shared clonotypes between healthy human individuals. Germline values: CDR1 LGHNA, CDR2 YSLEER. CDR3 length equals 20 residues. Trimming removed 0 bases at V and 0 bases at J, with 22 bases between. Healthy HIV-negative adults with no recent acute infections or vaccinations were recruited as donors. The unsorted samples had tens of millions of PBMCs used for genomic DNA.

Input material: PBMCs. The rearrangement joins TRBV4-3 to TRBJ2-3; perhaps TRBD2 as D (7 bases). The source of this sequence is a woman in her thirties or forties in good health. Some clones in this sample may be carry-over from other donors' samples. The CDR3 is CASSQDRGGVPRTSTDTQYF. The CDR3 DNA is TGCGCCAGCAGCCAAGACAGGGGAGGGGTACCCCGCACTAGCACAGATACGCAGTATTTT.